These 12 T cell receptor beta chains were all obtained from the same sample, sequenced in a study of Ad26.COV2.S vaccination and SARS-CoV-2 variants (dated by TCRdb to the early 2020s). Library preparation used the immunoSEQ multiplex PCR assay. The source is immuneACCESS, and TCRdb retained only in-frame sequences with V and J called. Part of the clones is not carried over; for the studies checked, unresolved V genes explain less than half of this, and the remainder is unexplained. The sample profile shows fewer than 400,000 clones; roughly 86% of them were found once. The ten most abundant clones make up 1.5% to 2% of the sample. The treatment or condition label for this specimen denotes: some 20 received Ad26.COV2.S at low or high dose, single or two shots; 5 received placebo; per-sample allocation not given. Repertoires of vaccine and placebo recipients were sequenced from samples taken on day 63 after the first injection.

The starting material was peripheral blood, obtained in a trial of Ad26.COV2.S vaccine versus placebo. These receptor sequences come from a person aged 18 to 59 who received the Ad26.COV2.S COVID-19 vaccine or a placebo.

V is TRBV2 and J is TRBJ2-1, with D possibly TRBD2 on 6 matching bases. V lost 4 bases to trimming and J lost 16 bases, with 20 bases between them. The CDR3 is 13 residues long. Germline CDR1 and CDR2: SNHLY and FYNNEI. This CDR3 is CASSVWDSTSSFF. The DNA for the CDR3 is TGTGCCAGCAGTGTTTGGGACTCCACGTCTTCTTTCTTC.

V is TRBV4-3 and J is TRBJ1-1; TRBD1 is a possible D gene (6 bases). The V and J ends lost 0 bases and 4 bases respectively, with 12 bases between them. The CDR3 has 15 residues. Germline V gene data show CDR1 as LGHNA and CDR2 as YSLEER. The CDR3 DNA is TGCGCCAGCAGCCAAGATTTTGGCAGGGGCACTGAAGCTTTCTTT. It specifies CASSQDFGRGTEAFF.

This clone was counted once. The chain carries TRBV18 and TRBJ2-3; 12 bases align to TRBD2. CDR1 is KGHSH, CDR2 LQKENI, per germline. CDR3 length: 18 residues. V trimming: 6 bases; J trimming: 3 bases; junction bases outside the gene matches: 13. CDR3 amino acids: CASSLRLGTSGRTDTQYF. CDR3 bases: TGTGCCAGCTCCCTGCGCTTAGGGACTAGCGGGCGAACAGATACGCAGTATTTT.

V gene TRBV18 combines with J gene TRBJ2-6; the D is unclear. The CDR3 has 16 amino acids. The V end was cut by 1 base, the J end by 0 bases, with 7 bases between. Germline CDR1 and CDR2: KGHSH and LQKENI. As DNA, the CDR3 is TGTGCCAGCTCACCACAGCAGACCTCTGGGGCCAACGTCCTGACTTTC. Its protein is CASSPQQTSGANVLTF.

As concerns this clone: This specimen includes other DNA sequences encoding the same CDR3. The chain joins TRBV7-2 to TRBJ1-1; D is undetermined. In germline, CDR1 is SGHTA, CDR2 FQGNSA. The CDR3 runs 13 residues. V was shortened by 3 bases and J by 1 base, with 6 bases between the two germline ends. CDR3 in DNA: TGTGCCAGCAGCTTCTCAGGGAACACTGAAGCTTTCTTT. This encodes CASSFSGNTEAFF. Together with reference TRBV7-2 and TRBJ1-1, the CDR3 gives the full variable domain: GAGVSQSPSNKVTEKGKDVELRCDPISGHTALYWYRQSLGQGLEFLIYFQGNSAPDKSGLPSDRFSAERTGGSVSTLTIQRTQQEDSAVYLCASSFSGNTEAFFGQGTRLTVV.

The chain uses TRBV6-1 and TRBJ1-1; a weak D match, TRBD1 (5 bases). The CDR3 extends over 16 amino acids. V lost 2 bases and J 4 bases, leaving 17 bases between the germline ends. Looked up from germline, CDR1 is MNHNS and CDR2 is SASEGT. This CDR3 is CASSERGRGARTEAFF. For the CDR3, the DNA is TGTGCCAGCAGTGAAAGAGGGAGGGGAGCGCGCACTGAAGCTTTCTTT.

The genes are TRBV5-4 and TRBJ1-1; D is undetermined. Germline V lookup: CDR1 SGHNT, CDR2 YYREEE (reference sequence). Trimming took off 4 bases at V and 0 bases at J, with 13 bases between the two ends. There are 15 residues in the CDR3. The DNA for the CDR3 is TGTGCCAGCAGCCCTCCGAGGGTCGTGAACACTGAAGCTTTCTTT. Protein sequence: CASSPPRVVNTEAFF.

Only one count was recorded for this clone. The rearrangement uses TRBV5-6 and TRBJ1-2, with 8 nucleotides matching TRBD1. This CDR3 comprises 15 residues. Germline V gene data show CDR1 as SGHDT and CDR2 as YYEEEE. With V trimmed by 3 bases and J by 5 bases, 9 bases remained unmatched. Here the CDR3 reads CASSWTGPELYGYTF. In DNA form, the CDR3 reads TGTGCCAGCAGCTGGACAGGGCCAGAGTTGTATGGCTACACCTTC. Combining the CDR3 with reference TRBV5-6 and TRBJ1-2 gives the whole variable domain DAGVTQSPTHLIKTRGQQVTLRCSPKSGHDTVSWYQQALGQGPQFIFQYYEEEERQRGNFPDRFSGHQFPNYSSELNVNALLLGDSALYLCASSWTGPELYGYTFGSGTRLTVV.

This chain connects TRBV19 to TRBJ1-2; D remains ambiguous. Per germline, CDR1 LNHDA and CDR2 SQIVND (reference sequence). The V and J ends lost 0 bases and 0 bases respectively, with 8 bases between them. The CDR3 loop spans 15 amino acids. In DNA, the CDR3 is TGTGCCAGTAGTATAGAGTCGGCAGCTAACTATGGCTACACCTTC. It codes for CASSIESAANYGYTF.

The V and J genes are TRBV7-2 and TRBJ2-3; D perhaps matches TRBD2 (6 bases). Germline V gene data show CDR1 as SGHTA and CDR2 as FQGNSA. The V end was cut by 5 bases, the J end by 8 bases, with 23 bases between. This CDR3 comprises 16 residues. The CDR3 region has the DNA TGTGCCAGCAGCCCAAAGGATCTAGCACTCGGGGGTACGCAGTATTTT. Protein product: CASSPKDLALGGTQYF.

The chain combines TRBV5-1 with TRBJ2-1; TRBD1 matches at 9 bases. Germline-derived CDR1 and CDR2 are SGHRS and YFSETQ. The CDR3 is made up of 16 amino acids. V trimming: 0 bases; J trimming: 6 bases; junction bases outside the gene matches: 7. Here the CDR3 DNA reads TGCGCCAGCAGCTTGGACCCGGGACAGGGAGGCAATGAGCAGTTCTTC. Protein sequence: CASSLDPGQGGNEQFF.

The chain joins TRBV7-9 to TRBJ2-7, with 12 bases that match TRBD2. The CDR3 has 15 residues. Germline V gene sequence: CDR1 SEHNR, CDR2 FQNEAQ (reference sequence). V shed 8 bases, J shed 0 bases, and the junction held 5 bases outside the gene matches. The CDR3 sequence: CASHPSGGVSYEQYF. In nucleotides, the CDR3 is TGTGCCAGCCATCCTAGCGGGGGGGTCTCCTACGAGCAGTACTTC.